The 6 T cell receptor beta chains given below trace back to one sample, sequenced in a study of CD8 T cells in Susac syndrome. An input of 0.5 to 1 ug of RNA was subjected to reverse transcription using random hexamers. TCRdb recomputed calls from the immunoSEQ multiplex PCR reads with MiXCR, one row per CDR3 protein. There are under 150,000 distinct CDR3 sequences in the sample; about 94% occur only once, and approximately 0.25% lies in the top ten. The source material was CD8+ T cells from PBMCs. The receptors were sampled from a human donor in good health.

The chain joins TRBV28 to TRBJ2-7, with TRBD2 identical over 8 bases. Germline V gives CDR1 MDHEN, CDR2 SYDVKM. This CDR3 comprises 18 residues. J was trimmed by 4 bases and V by 5 bases; bases with no gene match: 19. CDR3 coding DNA: TGTGCCAGCAGTCTACCCGGACTAGCAGCCCAATACTCGTACGAGCAGTACTTC. This translates into CASSLPGLAAQYSYEQYF.

This clonotype was recorded a few times. This chain joins TRBV29-1 and TRBJ2-3, with D unresolved. The CDR3 has 13 residues. In germline, CDR1 is SQVTM, CDR2 ANQGSEA. Trimming left V 2 bases short and J 0 bases short, with 6 bases between. The CDR3 DNA follows: TGCAGCGTTGAATTGGCTAGCACAGATACGCAGTATTTT. Residues: CSVELASTDTQYF.

This sequence joins TRBV15 and TRBJ1-3; D gene uncertain. The CDR3 spans 18 residues. Germline CDR1 reads LNHNV; CDR2 reads YYDKDF (reference sequence). V lost 0 bases and J lost 0, with 15 bases in between. Here the CDR3 reads CATSRDWAGPSSGNTIYF. The CDR3 coding sequence is TGTGCCACCAGCAGAGATTGGGCAGGCCCAAGCTCTGGAAACACCATATATTTT.

The chain joins TRBV29-1 to TRBJ2-1; the D is unclear. Between the trimmed V and J ends, which lost 0 bases and 7 bases, there was a span of 7 bases. CDR1 SQVTM and CDR2 ANQGSEA come from the germline V gene. The CDR3 spans 12 residues. CDR3 DNA sequence: TGCAGCGTTGAAGAAGGTTTTAATGAGCAGTTCTTC. Translated: CSVEEGFNEQFF.

The gene calls are TRBV7-8 and TRBJ2-1; 14 nucleotides line up with TRBD2. CDR1 and CDR2 (germline): SGHVS, FQNEAQ. V was clipped by 3 bases and J by 2 bases; unmatched bases: 6. CDR3 length: 18 residues. This CDR3 is CASSFPGLAGVAYNEQFF. CDR3 nucleotide sequence: TGTGCCAGCAGCTTTCCGGGACTAGCGGGAGTTGCCTACAATGAGCAGTTCTTC.

The chain recombines TRBV5-1 with TRBJ2-1, with TRBD1 as a possible D gene (6 bases). The V end lost 2 bases, the J end lost 2 bases, and 14 bases lay between the germline ends. The germline V gene encodes CDR1 SGHRS and CDR2 YFSETQ. The CDR3 has 16 residues. CDR3 loop: CASSFPDRRAYNEQFF. The CDR3 region has the DNA TGCGCCAGCAGCTTCCCTGACAGGCGGGCCTACAATGAGCAGTTCTTC. Combining the CDR3 with reference TRBV5-1 and TRBJ2-1 gives the whole variable domain KAGVTQTPRYLIKTRGQQVTLSCSPISGHRSVSWYQQTPGQGLQFLFEYFSETQRNKGNFPGRFSGRQFSNSRSEMNVSTLELGDSALYLCASSFPDRRAYNEQFFGPGTRLTVL.